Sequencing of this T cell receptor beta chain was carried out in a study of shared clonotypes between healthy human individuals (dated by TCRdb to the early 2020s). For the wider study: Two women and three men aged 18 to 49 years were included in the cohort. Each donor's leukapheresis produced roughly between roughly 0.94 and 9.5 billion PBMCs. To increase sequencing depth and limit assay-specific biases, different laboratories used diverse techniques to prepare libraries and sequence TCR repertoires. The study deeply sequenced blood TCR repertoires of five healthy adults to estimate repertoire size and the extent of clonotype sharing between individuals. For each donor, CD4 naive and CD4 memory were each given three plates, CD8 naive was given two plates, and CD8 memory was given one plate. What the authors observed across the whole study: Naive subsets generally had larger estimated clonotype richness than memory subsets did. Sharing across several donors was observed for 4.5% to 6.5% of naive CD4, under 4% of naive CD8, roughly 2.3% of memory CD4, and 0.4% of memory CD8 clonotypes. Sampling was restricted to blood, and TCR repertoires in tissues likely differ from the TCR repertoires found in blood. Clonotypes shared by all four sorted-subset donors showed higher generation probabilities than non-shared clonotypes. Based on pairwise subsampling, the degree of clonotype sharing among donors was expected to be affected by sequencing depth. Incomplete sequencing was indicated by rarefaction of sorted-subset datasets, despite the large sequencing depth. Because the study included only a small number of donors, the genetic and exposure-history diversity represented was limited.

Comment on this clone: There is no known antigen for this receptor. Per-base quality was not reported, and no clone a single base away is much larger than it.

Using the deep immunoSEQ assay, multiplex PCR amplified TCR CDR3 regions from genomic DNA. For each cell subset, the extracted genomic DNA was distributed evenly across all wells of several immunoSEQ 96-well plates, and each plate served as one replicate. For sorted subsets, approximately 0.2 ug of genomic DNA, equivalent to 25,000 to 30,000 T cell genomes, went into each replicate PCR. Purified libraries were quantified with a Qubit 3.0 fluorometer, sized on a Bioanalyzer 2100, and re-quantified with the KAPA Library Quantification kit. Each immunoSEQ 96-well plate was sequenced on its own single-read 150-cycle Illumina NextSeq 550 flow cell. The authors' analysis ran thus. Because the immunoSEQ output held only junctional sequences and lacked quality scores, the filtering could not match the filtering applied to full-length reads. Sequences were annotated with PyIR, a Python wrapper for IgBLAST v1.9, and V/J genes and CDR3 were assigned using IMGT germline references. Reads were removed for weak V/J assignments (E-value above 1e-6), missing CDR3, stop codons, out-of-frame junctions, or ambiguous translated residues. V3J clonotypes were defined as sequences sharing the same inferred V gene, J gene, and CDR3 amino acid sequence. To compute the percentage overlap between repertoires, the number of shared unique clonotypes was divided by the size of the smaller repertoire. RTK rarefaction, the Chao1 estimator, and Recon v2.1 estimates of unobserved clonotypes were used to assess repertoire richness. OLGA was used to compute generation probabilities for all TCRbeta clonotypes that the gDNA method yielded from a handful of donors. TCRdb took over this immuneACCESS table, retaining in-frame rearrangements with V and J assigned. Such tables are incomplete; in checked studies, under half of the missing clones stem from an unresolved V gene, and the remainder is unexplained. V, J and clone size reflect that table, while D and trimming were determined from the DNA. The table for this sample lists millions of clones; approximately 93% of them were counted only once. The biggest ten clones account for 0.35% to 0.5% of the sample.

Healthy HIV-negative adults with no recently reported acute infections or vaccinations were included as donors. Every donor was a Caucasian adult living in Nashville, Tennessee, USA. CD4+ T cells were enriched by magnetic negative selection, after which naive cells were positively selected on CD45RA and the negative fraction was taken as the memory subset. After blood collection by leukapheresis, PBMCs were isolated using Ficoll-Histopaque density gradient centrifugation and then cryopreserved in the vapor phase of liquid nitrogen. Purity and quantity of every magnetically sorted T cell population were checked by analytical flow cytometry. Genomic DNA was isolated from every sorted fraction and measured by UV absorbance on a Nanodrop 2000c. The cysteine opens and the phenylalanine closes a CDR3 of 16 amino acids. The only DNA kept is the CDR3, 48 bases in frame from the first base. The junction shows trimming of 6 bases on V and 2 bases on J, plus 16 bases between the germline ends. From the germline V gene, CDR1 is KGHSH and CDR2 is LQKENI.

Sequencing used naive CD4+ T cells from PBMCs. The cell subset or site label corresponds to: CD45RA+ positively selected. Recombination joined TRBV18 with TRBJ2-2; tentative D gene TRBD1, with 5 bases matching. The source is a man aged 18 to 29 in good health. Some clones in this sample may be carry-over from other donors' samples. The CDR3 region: CASSRIGDRNTGELFF. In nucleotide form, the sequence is TGTGCCAGCTCCCGGATTGGCGACAGAAACACCGGGGAGCTGTTTTTT. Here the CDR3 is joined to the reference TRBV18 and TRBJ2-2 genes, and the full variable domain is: NAGVMQNPRHLVRRRGQEARLRCSPMKGHSHVYWYRQLPEEGLKFMVYLQKENIIDESGMPKERFSAEFPKEGPSILRIQQVVRGDSAAYFCASSRIGDRNTGELFFGEGSRLTVL.